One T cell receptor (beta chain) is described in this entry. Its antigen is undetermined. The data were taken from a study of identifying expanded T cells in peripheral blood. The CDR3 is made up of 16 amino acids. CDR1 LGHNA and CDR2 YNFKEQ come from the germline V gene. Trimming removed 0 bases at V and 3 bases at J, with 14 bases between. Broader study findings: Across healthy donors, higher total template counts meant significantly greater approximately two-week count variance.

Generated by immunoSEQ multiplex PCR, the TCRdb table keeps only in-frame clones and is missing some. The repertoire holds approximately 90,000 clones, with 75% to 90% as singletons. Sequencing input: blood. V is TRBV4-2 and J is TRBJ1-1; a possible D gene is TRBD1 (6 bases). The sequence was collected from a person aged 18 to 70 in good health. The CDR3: CASSQDAGGRDTEAFF. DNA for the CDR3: TGTGCCAGCAGCCAAGATGCGGGGGGGCGTGACACTGAAGCTTTCTTT.